This entry describes one T cell receptor beta chain. Other DNA sequences of this sample code for an identical CDR3. These data originate in a study of shared clonotypes between healthy human individuals. Clones were sequenced by immunoSEQ multiplex PCR, and TCRdb holds only the in-frame ones, with some missing. The sample carries around 1.1 million clones, approximately 80% recorded once. In germline, CDR1 is MNHEY, CDR2 SMNVEV (reference sequence). V was trimmed by 0 bases and J by 4 bases, leaving 12 bases between them. This CDR3 spans 15 amino acids. Sequences were obtained from memory CD4+ T cells from PBMCs. Subset specified: CD45RA-negative fraction. The sequence derives from a man in his late teens or twenties in good health. Some clones in this sample may be carry-over from other donors' samples. This chain links TRBV27 with TRBJ1-2, with D possibly being TRBD1 (5 bases). CDR3 DNA sequence: TGTGCCAGCAGTTTATCGGGAGGGGCGGGCTATGGCTACACCTTC. Translating it yields CASSLSGGAGYGYTF.